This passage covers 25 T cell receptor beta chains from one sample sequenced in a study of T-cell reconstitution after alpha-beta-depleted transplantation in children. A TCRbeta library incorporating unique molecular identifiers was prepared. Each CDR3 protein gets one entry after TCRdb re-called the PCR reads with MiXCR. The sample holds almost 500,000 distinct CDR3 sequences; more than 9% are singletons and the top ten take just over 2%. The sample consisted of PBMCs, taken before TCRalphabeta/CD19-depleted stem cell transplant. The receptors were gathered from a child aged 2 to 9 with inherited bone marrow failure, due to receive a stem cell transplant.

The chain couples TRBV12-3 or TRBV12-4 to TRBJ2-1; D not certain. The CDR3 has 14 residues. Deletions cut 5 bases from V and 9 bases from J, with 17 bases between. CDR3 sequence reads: CASSTPSERPEQFF. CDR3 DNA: TGTGCCAGCAGTACCCCTTCTGAACGACCTGAGCAGTTCTTC.

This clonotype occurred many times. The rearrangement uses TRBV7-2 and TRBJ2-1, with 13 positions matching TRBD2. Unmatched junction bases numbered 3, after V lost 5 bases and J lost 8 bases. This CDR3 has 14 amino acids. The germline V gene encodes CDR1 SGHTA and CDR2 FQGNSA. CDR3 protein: CASSRTSGSDEQFF. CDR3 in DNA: TGTGCCAGCAGCAGGACTAGCGGGAGCGATGAGCAGTTCTTC.

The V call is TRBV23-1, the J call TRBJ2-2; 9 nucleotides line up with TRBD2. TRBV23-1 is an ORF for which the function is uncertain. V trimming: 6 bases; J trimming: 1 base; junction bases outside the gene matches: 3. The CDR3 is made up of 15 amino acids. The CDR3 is CASRRTSENTGELFF. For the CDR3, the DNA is TGCGCCAGCAGACGGACTAGCGAGAACACCGGGGAGCTGTTTTTT.

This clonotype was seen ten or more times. Written as DNA, the CDR3 is TGTGCCAGCAGTTTACGCGACCTGAGCGGGATATTGACAGATACGCAGTATTTT. Translated, it gives CASSLRDLSGILTDTQYF. The V gene is TRBV27, the J gene TRBJ2-3; TRBD2 agrees at 7 bases. V dropped 2 bases and J dropped 3; count of bases not matched to a gene: 14. The CDR3 is 18 residues long. Germline CDR1 and CDR2: MNHEY and SMNVEV (reference sequence).

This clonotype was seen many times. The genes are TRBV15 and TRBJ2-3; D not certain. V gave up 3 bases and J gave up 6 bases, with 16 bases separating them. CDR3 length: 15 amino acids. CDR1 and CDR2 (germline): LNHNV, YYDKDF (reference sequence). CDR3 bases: TGTGCCACCAGCAGCGACCAGGACGTAGATGATACGCAGTATTTT. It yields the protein CATSSDQDVDDTQYF.

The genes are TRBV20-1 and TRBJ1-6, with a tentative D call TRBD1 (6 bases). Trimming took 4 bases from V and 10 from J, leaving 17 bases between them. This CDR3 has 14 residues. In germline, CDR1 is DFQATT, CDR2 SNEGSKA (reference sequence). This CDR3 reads CSAKRTQGVSPLHF. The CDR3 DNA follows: TGCAGTGCTAAAAGAACACAGGGAGTCTCACCCCTCCACTTT.

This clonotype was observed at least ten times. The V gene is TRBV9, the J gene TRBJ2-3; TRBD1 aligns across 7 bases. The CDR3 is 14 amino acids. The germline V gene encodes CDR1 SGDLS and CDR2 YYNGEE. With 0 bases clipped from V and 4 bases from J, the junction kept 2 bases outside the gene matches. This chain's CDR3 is CASSVEGGADTQYF. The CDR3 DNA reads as TGTGCCAGCAGCGTAGAAGGGGGCGCAGATACGCAGTATTTT.

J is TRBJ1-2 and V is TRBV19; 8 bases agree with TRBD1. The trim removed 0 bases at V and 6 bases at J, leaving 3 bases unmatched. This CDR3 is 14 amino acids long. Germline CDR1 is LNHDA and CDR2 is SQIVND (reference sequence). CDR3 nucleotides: TGTGCCAGTAGTATAGATCGGGGACAGGATGGCTACACCTTC. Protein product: CASSIDRGQDGYTF.

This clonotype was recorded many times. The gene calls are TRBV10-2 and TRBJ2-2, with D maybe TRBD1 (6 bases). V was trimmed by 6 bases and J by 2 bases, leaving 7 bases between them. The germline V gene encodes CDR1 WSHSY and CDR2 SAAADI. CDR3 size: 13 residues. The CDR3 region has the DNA TGCGCCAGCAGGGACAGCAACACCGGGGAGCTGTTTTTT. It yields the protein CASRDSNTGELFF.

In DNA, the CDR3 is TGTGCCAGCAGCGTAGGAGGCAGGCTAACCGAGCAGTACTTC. This codes for CASSVGGRLTEQYF. The chain employs TRBV9 and TRBJ2-7; no definite D call. The CDR3 length is 14 residues. With 0 bases removed from V and 6 bases from J, the gap between germline ends came to 13 bases. CDR1 is SGDLS and CDR2 is YYNGEE in the germline V gene.

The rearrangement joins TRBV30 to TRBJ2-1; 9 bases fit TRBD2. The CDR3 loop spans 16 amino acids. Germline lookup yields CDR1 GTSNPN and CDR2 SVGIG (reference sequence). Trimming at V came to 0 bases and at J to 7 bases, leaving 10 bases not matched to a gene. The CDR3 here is CAWSVGLAGGPNEQFF. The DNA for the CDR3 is TGTGCCTGGAGTGTGGGGCTGGCGGGAGGGCCAAATGAGCAGTTCTTC.

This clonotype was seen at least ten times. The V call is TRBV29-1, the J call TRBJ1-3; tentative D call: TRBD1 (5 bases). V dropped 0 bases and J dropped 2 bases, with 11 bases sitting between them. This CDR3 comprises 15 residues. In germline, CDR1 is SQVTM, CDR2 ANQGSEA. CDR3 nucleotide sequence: TGCAGCGTTGAAGATCTGGGGGAAACTGGAAACACCATATATTTT. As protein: CSVEDLGETGNTIYF. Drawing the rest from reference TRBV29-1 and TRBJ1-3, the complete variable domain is SAVISQKPSRDICQRGTSLTIQCQVDSQVTMMFWYRQQPGQSLTLIATANQGSEATYESGFVIDKFPISRPNLTFSTLTVSNMSPEDSSIYLCSVEDLGETGNTIYFGEGSWLTVV.

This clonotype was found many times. The CDR3 protein is CASSPNPTDTQYF. DNA for the CDR3: TGTGCCAGCAGCCCGAACCCCACAGATACGCAGTATTTT. The chain links TRBV7-7 to TRBJ2-3, with no clear D. With 5 bases removed from V and 2 bases from J, the gap between germline ends came to 8 bases. Germline CDR1 SSHAT, CDR2 FNYEAQ (reference sequence). This CDR3 is built from 13 residues.

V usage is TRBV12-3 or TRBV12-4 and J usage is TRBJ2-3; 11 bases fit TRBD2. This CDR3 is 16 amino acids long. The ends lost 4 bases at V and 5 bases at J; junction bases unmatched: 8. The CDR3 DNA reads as TGTGCCAGCAGTTCTAGCGGGAGGCGCCATGGAGATACGCAGTATTTT. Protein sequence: CASSSSGRRHGDTQYF.

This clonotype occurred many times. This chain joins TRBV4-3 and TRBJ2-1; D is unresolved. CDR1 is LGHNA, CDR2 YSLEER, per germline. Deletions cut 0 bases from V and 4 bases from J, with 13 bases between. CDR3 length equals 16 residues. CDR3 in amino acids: CASSQDRVGSYNEQFF. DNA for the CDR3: TGCGCCAGCAGCCAAGATCGGGTTGGTTCTTACAATGAGCAGTTCTTC.

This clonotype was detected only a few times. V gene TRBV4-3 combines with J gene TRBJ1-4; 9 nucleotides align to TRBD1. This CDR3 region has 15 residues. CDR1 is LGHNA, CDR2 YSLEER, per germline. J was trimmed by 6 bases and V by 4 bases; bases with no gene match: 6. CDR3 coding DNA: TGCGCCAGCAGCCGCGGGACAGGGTATTATGAAAAACTGTTTTTT. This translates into CASSRGTGYYEKLFF.

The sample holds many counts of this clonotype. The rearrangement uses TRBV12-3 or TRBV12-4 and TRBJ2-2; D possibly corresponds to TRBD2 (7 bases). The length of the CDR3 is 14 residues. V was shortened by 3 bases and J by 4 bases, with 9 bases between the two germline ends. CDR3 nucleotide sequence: TGTGCCAGCAGTTTTGGGGGGGCCACCGGGGAGCTGTTTTTT. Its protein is CASSFGGATGELFF.

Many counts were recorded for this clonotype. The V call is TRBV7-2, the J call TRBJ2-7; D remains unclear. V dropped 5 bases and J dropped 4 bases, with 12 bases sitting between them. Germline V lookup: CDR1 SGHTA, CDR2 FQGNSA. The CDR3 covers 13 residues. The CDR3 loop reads CASSLPQVYEQYF. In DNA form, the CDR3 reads TGTGCCAGCAGCCTCCCCCAGGTGTACGAGCAGTACTTC.

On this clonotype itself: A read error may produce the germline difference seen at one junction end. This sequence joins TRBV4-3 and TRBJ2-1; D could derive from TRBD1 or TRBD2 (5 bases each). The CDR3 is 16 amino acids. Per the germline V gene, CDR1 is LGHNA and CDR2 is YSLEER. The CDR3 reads CASSQDRGTSYNEQVF. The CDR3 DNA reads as TGCGCCAGCAGCCAAGATCGAGGGACCTCCTACAATGAGCAGGTCTTC.

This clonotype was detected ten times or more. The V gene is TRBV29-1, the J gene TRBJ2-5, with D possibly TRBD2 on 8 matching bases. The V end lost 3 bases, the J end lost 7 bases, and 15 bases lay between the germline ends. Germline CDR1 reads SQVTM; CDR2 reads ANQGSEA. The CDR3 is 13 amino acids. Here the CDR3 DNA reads TGCAGCGTTGATAGCGGGACAGTGGGGACCCAGTACTTC. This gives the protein CSVDSGTVGTQYF. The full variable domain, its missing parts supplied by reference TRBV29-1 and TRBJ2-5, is SAVISQKPSRDICQRGTSLTIQCQVDSQVTMMFWYRQQPGQSLTLIATANQGSEATYESGFVIDKFPISRPNLTFSTLTVSNMSPEDSSIYLCSVDSGTVGTQYFGPGTRLLVL.

CDR3 sequence reads: CSVVGDRGNYYGYTF. CDR3 coding DNA: TGCAGCGTTGTCGGGGACAGGGGGAATTACTATGGCTACACCTTC. The chain recombines TRBV29-1 with TRBJ1-2; the match to TRBD1 covers 11 bases. This CDR3 spans 15 amino acids. Germline CDR1 reads SQVTM; CDR2 reads ANQGSEA. With 4 bases clipped from V and 3 bases from J, the junction kept 7 bases outside the gene matches.

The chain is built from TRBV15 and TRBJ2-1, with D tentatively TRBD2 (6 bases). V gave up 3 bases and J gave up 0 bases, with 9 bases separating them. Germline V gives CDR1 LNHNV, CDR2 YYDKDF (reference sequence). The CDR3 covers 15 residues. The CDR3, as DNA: TGTGCCACCAGCAGCCTGGACTACTCCTACAATGAGCAGTTCTTC. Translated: CATSSLDYSYNEQFF.

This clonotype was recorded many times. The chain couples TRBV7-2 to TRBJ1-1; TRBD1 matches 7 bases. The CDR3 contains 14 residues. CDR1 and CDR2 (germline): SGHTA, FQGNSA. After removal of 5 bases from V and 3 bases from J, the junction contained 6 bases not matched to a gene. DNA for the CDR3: TGTGCCAGCAGCCAAAGACAGGGATACACTGAAGCTTTCTTT. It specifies CASSQRQGYTEAFF.

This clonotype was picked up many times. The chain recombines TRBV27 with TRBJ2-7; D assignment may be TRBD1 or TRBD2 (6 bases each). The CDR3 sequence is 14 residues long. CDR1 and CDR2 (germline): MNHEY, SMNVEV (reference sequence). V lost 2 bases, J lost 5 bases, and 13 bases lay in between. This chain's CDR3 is CASSLAGTGNEQYF. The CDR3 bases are TGTGCCAGCAGTTTAGCGGGAACAGGGAACGAGCAGTACTTC.

The CDR3 coding sequence is TGTGCCAGCAGTTACACCCACACCGGGGAGCTGTTTTTT. Its protein product is CASSYTHTGELFF. The chain recombines TRBV6-5 with TRBJ2-2; D remains ambiguous. With 2 bases removed from V and 3 bases from J, the gap between germline ends came to 4 bases. Looked up from germline, CDR1 is MNHEY and CDR2 is SVGAGI. The CDR3 sequence is 13 residues long.